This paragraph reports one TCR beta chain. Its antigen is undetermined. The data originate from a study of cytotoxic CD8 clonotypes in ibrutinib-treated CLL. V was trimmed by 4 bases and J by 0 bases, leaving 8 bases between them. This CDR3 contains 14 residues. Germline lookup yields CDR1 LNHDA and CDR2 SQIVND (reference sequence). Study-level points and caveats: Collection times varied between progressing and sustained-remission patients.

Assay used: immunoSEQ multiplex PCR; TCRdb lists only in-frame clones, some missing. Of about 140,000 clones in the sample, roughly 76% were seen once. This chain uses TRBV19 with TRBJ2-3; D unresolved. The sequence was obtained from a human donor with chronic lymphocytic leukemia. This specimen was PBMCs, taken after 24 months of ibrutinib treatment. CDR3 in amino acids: CASSTLGSTDTQYF. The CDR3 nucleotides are TGTGCCAGTAGTACCCTTGGCAGCACAGATACGCAGTATTTT.